A selection of T cell receptor beta chains follows, all from one sample in a study of cytomegalovirus exposure and HLA in healthy donors. Generated by immunoSEQ multiplex PCR, the TCRdb table keeps only in-frame clones and is missing some. The data contain roughly 190,000 clones, around 83% of them singletons. The sequenced material came from PBMCs. The receptors come from a woman between 18 and 29 years old in good health and CMV-seronegative. Both conserved end residues are part of each CDR3. The D gene is left open where the match is weak. A row's size may be missing; if present it is once, few, many or a size class.

CASSFIPSEAFF	TGTGCCAGCAGTTTTATCCCGTCGGAGGCTTTCTTT	NA	TRBJ1-1	TRBV28	NA
CASSRRQTRNSPLHF	TGTGCCAGCAGCCGCCGCCAGACAAGAAATTCACCCCTCCACTTT	NA	TRBJ1-6	TRBV27	NA
CASHEPGSHGYTF	TGTGCCAGCCACGAACCGGGGAGCCATGGCTACACCTTC	NA	TRBJ1-2	TRBV25-1	NA
CASSLPTLLAKNIQYF	TGTGCCAGCAGTTTACCCACTCTTCTAGCCAAAAACATTCAGTACTTC	NA	TRBJ2-4	TRBV27	NA
CASSEEGQAIYF	TGTGCCAGCAGTGAAGAAGGTCAGGCCATATATTTT	NA	TRBJ1-3	TRBV6-1	NA
CAISPQGTDTQYF	TGTGCCATCAGTCCGCAGGGAACAGATACGCAGTATTTT	NA	TRBJ2-3	TRBV10-3	NA
CASSSRREVYEQYF	TGTGCCAGCAGTTCCCGGCGGGAGGTCTACGAGCAGTACTTC	TRBD2	TRBJ2-7	TRBV27	NA
CASSLIRAGGYTF	TGTGCCAGCAGCTTGATCAGGGCTGGAGGCTACACCTTC	NA	TRBJ1-2	TRBV5-8	NA
CASSVGPSLETQYF	TGTGCCAGCAGCGTAGGTCCTAGCCTGGAGACCCAGTACTTC	NA	TRBJ2-5	TRBV9	NA
CASRISGINEQFF	TGTGCCAGCAGAATTTCGGGGATCAATGAGCAGTTCTTC	NA	TRBJ2-1	TRBV28	few
CASSLYSENTEAFF	TGTGCTAGCAGTTTATACTCTGAAAACACTGAAGCTTTCTTT	NA	TRBJ1-1	TRBV28	NA
CASTAREGETQYF	TGTGCCAGCACGGCCAGGGAGGGAGAGACCCAGTACTTC	TRBD2	TRBJ2-5	TRBV6-1	NA
CASSQGVGGYTF	TGTGCCAGCAGTCAGGGGGTCGGAGGCTACACCTTC	TRBD1	TRBJ1-2	TRBV28	NA
CASSLGSRLAEAFF	TGTGCCAGCAGCCTGGGTTCTAGGTTGGCTGAAGCCTTCTTT	NA	TRBJ1-1	TRBV7-8	NA
CASSLEGTGARSPLHF	TGTGCCAGCAGCTTAGAAGGGACAGGGGCACGGTCACCCCTCCACTTT	TRBD1	TRBJ1-6	TRBV7-6	NA
CASSFKDRDEQYF	TGCGCCAGCAGCTTCAAGGACAGGGACGAGCAGTACTTC	TRBD1	TRBJ2-7	TRBV5-1	NA
CASSPIASGTSYEQYF	TGTGCCAGCAGCCCTATAGCTAGCGGGACCTCCTACGAGCAGTACTTC	TRBD2	TRBJ2-7	TRBV11-2	once
CASSLEGWWSGGTGNTIYF	TGTGCCAGCAGCTTAGAAGGCTGGTGGTCTGGAGGGACTGGAAACACCATATATTTT	NA	TRBJ1-3	TRBV7-8	NA
CASSLVGGTTEAFF	TGTGCCAGCAGCTTAGTAGGGGGAACAACTGAAGCTTTCTTT	NA	TRBJ1-1	TRBV7-8	NA
CASSSIRDRATGELFF	TGTGCCAGCAGCTCCATCCGGGACAGGGCCACCGGGGAGCTGTTTTTT	TRBD1	TRBJ2-2	TRBV7-9	NA
CASSFGLAGYRGEQYF	TGTGCCAGCAGCTTCGGCCTAGCGGGATATCGCGGCGAGCAGTACTTC	TRBD2	TRBJ2-7	TRBV5-6	once
CSSSIGGSGAFF	TGTTCCAGCAGCATCGGGGGGAGTGGAGCTTTCTTT	NA	TRBJ1-1	TRBV7-9	NA
CASSPRDGAGGDTQYF	TGTGCCAGCTCACCACGGGATGGAGCGGGAGGCGATACGCAGTATTTT	TRBD2	TRBJ2-3	TRBV18	NA
CASSPPIPTVTYEQYF	TGTGCCAGCAGTCCCCCCATTCCCACGGTTACCTACGAGCAGTACTTC	NA	TRBJ2-7	TRBV28	NA
CASSLETSGSYEQYF	TGCGCCAGCAGCTTGGAGACTAGCGGAAGCTACGAGCAGTACTTC	TRBD2	TRBJ2-7	TRBV5-1	NA
CSVDQGASGYTF	TGCAGCGTAGACCAGGGGGCATCCGGCTACACCTTC	TRBD1	TRBJ1-2	TRBV29-1	NA
CAWSDLDRGDGNTIYF	TGTGCCTGGAGTGACCTGGACAGGGGGGACGGAAACACCATATATTTT	TRBD1	TRBJ1-3	TRBV30	NA